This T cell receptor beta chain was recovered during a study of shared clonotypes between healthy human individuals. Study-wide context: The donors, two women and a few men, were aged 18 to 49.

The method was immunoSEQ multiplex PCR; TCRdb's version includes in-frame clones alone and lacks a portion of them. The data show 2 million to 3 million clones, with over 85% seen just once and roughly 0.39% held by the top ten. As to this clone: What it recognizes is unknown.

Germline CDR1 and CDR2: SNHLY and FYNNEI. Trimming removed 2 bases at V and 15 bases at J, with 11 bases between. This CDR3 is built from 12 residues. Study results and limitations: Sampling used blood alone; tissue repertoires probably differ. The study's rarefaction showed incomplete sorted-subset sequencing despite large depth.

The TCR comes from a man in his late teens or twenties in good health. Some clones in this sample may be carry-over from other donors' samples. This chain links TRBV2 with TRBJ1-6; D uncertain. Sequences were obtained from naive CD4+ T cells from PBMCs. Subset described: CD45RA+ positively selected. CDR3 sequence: CASSEWSRLLHF. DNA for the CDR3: TGTGCCAGCAGTGAATGGAGCAGGCTCCTCCACTTT.